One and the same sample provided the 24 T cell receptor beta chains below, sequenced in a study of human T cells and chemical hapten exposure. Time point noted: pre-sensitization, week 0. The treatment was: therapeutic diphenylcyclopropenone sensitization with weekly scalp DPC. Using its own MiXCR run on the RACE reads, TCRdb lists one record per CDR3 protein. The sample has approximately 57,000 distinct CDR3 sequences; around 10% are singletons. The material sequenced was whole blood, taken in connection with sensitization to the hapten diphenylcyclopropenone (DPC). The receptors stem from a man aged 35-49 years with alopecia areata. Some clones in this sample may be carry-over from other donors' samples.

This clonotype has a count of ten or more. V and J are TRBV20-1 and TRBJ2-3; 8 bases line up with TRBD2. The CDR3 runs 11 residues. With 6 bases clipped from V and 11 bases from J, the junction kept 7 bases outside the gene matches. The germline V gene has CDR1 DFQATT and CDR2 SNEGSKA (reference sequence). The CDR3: CSALGSGRQYF. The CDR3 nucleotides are TGCAGTGCACTCGGGAGCGGGAGGCAGTATTTT.

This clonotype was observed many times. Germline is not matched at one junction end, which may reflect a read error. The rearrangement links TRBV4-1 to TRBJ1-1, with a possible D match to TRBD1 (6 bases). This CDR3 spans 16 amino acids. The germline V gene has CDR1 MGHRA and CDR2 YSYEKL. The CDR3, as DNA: TGCGCCAGCAGCCTTCTGCTTCGGACAGAGCATCTGGGGCTCGTCTTT. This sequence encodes CASSLLLRTEHLGLVF.

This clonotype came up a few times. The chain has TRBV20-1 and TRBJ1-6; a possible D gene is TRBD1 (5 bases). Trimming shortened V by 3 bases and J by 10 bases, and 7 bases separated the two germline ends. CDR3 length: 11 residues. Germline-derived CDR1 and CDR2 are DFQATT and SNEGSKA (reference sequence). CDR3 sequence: CSARGGSPLHF. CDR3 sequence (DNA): TGCAGTGCTAGGGGGGGGTCACCCCTCCACTTT.

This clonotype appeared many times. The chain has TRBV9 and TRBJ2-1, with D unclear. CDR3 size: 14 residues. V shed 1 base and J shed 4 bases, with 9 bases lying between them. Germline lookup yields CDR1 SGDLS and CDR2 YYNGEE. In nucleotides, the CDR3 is TGTGCCAGCAGCGTAAGACCTCTTTACAATGAGCAGTTCTTC. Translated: CASSVRPLYNEQFF.

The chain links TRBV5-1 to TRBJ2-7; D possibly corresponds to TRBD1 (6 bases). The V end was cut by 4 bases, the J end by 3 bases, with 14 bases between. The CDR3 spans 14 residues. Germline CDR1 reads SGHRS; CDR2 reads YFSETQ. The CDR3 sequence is CASSDATGSYEQYF. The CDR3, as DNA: TGCGCCAGCAGCGATGCGACAGGCAGCTACGAGCAGTACTTC.

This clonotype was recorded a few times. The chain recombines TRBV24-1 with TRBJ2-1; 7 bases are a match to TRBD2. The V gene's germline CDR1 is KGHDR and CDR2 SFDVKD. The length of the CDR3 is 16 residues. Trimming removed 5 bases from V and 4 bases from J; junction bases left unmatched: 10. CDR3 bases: TGTGCCACCAGTGCGCCGACTAGCCATTCGTACAATGAGCAGTTCTTC. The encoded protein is CATSAPTSHSYNEQFF.

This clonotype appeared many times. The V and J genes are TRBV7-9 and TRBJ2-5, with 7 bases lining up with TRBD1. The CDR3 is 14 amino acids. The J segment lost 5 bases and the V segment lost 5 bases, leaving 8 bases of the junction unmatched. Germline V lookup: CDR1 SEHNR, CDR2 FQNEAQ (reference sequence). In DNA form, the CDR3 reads TGTGCCAGCAGCAGGGACAGTCCCTGGGAGACCCAGTACTTC. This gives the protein CASSRDSPWETQYF.

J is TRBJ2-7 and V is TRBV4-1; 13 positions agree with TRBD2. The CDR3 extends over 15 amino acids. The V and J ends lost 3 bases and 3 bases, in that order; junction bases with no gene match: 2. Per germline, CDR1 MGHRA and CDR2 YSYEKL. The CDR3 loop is CASSHGLAGDYEQYF. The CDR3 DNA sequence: TGCGCCAGCAGCCACGGACTAGCGGGAGACTACGAGCAGTACTTC.

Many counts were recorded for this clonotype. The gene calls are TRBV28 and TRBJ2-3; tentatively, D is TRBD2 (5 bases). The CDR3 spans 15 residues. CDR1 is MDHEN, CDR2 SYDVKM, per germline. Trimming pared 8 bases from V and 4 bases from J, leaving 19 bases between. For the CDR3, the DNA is TGTGCCAGCGGGTATTACGGGCCCGGGGCAGATACGCAGTATTTT. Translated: CASGYYGPGADTQYF.

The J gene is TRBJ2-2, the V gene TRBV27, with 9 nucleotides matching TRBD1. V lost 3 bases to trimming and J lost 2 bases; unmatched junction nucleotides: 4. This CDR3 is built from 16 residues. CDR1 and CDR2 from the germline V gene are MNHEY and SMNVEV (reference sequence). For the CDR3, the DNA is TGTGCCAGCAGTTTTCGGGGACAGGGTAACACCGGGGAGCTGTTTTTT. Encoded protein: CASSFRGQGNTGELFF.

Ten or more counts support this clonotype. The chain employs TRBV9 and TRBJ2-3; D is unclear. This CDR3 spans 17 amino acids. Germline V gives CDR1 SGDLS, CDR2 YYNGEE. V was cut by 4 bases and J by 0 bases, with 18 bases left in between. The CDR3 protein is CASSPTTGRQSTDTQYF. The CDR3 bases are TGTGCCAGCAGCCCTACTACTGGGCGCCAGAGCACAGATACGCAGTATTTT. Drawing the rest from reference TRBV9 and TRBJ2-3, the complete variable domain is DSGVTQTPKHLITATGQRVTLRCSPRSGDLSVYWYQQSLDQGLQFLIQYYNGEERAKGNILERFSAQQFPDLHSELNLSSLELGDSALYFCASSPTTGRQSTDTQYFGPGTRLTVL.

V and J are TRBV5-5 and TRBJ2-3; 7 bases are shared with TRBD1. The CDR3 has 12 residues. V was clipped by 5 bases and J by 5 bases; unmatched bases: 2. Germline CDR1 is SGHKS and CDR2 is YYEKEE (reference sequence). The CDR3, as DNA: TGTGCCAGCAGACGACAGGGAGATACGCAGTATTTT. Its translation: CASRRQGDTQYF.

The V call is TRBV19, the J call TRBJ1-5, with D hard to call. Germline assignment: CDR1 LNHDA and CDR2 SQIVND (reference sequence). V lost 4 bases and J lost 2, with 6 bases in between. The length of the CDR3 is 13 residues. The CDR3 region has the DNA TGTGCCAGTAGTAATTGGGGCAATCAGCCCCAGCATTTT. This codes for CASSNWGNQPQHF.

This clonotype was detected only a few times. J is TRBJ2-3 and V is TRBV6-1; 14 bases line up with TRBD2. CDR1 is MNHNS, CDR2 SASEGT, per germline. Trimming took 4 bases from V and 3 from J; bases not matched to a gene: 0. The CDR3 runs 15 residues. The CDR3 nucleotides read TGTGCCAGCAGTGGACTAGCGGGAGGGACAGATACGCAGTATTTT. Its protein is CASSGLAGGTDTQYF.

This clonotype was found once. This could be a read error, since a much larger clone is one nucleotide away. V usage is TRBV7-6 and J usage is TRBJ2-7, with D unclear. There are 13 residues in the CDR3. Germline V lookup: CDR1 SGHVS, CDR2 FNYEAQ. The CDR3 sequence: CVSSPTISYEQYF. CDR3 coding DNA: TGTGTCAGCAGCCCCACTATCAGCTACGAGCAGTACTTC.

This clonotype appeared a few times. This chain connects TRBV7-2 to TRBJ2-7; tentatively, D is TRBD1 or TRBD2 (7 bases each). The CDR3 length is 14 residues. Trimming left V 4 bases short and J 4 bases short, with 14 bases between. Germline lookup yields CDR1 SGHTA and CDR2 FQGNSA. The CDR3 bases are TGTGCCAGCAGCTCTCAGGGGGGGAGTTACGAGCAGTACTTC. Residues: CASSSQGGSYEQYF. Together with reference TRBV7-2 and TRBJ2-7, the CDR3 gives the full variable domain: GAGVSQSPSNKVTEKGKDVELRCDPISGHTALYWYRQSLGQGLEFLIYFQGNSAPDKSGLPSDRFSAERTGGSVSTLTIQRTQQEDSAVYLCASSSQGGSYEQYFGPGTRLTVT.

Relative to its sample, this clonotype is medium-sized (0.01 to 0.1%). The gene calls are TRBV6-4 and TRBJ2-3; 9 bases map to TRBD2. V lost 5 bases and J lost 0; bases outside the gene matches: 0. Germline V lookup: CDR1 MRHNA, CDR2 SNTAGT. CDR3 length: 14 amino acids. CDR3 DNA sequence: TGTGCCAGCAGTACTAGCGGGAGCACAGATACGCAGTATTTT. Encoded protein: CASSTSGSTDTQYF.

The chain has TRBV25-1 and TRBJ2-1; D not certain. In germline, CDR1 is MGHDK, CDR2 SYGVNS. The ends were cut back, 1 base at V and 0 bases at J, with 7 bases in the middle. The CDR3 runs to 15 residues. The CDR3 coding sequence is TGTGCCAGCAGTGAATTAGGCGGCTCCTACAATGAGCAGTTCTTC. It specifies CASSELGGSYNEQFF.

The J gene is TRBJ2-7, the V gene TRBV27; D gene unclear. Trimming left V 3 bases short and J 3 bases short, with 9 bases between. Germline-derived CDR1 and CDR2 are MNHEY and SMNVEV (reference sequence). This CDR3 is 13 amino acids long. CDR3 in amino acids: CASSFHQSYEQYF. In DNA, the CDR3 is TGTGCCAGCAGTTTTCACCAGAGCTACGAGCAGTACTTC.

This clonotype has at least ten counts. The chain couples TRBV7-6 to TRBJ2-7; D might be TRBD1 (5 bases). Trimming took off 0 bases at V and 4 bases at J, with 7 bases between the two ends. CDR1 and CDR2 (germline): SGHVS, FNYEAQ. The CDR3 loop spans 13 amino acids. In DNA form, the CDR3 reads TGTGCCAGCAGCTTAGCCGCAGGGTACGAGCAGTACTTC. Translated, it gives CASSLAAGYEQYF. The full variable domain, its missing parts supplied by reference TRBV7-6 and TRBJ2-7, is GAGVSQSPRYKVTKRGQDVALRCDPISGHVSLYWYRQALGQGPEFLTYFNYEAQQDKSGLPNDRFSAERPEGSISTLTIQRTEQRDSAMYRCASSLAAGYEQYFGPGTRLTVT.

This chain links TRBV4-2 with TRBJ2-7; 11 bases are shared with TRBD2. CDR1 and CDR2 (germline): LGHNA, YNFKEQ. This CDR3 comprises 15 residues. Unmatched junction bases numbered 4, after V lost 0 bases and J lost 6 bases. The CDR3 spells CASSQDNGLAGEQYF. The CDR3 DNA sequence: TGTGCCAGCAGCCAAGATAACGGACTAGCGGGCGAGCAGTACTTC.

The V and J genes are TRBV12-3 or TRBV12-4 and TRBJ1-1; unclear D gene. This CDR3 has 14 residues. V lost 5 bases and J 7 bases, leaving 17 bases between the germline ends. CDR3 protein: CASSPQPGRSEAFF. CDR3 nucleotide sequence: TGTGCCAGCAGTCCCCAACCAGGAAGGAGTGAAGCTTTCTTT.

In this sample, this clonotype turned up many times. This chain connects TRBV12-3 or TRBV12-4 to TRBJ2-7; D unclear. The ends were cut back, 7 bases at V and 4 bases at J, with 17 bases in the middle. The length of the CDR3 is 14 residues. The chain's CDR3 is CASNHPGLGYEQYF. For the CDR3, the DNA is TGTGCCAGCAACCACCCCGGGCTTGGGTACGAGCAGTACTTC.

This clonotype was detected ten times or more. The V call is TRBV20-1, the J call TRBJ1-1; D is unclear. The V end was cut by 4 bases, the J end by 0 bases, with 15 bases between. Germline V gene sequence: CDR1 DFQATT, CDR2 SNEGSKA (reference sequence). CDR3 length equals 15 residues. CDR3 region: CSATEGARMNTEAFF. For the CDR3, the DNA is TGCAGTGCTACCGAGGGTGCTCGGATGAACACTGAAGCTTTCTTT.